Below, 10 T cell receptor beta chains from the same sample are listed, as sequenced in a study of T-cell memory formation after mild COVID-19 (dated by TCRdb to the early 2020s). Preparation of the library involved 5' RACE. Sequencing took place on an Illumina NovaSeq 6000. In TCRdb, the public reads were trimmed at Q25 with fastp and aligned with MiXCR, with productive beta chains retained. All rows with the same CDR3 protein become a single entry with the most common DNA and genes. Recorded for this sample are roughly 500,000 distinct CDR3 sequences; roughly 20% of them occurred a single time. The ten most abundant clones make up under 15% of the sample. The sequenced sample consisted of PBMCs or a T cell subset sorted from them (not recorded which). These TCRs come from an adult woman who had mild COVID-19 (a few samples of this study predate the infection). The sample titles of this study are shuffled in the database, so cell type and time point are left out; the donor was told from shared clones.

V is TRBV7-3 and J is TRBJ2-1; tentative D call: TRBD1 (5 bases). The CDR3 runs to 14 residues. The V end lost 2 bases, the J end lost 11 bases, and 16 bases lay between the germline ends. CDR1 SGHTA and CDR2 FQGTGA come from the germline V gene. The CDR3 is CASSLPSTESKQFF. CDR3 sequence (DNA): TGTGCCAGCAGCTTACCCTCGACAGAATCGAAGCAGTTCTTC.

The chain is built from TRBV6-6 and TRBJ1-5, with TRBD1 identical over 7 bases. The junction had 9 bases not matched to a gene; V was cut back by 1 base and J by 0 bases. The V gene's germline CDR1 is MNHNY and CDR2 SVGAGI (reference sequence). The CDR3 covers 18 residues. The CDR3 sequence is CASSYWGTEGYSNQPQHF. The CDR3 nucleotides read TGTGCCAGCAGTTACTGGGGGACAGAAGGGTATAGCAATCAGCCCCAGCATTTT.

The chain links TRBV20-1 to TRBJ2-5, with D hard to call. V was shortened by 0 bases and J by 2 bases, with 10 bases between the two germline ends. CDR1 and CDR2 (germline): DFQATT, SNEGSKA (reference sequence). The CDR3 covers 14 residues. For the CDR3, the DNA is TGCAGTGCTAGAGATCGCCCTCGACAAGAGACCCAGTACTTC. Translated: CSARDRPRQETQYF.

This clonotype has only a few counts. The chain is built from TRBV7-3 and TRBJ2-1; D not resolved. This CDR3 region has 14 residues. Germline V gives CDR1 SGHTA, CDR2 FQGTGA. V was cut by 1 base and J by 8 bases, with 12 bases left in between. The DNA for the CDR3 is TGTGCCAGCAGCTTAAGGGTAGCTTCGGATGAGCAGTTCTTC. Amino acids: CASSLRVASDEQFF.

This clonotype was counted only a few times. This sequence joins TRBV7-2 and TRBJ2-3; 13 bases fit TRBD2. The CDR3 covers 16 residues. V shed 5 bases and J 5 bases; nucleotides not matched to a gene: 7. The germline V gene encodes CDR1 SGHTA and CDR2 FQGNSA. CDR3 loop: CASSQGLAGALDTQYF. In DNA, the CDR3 is TGTGCCAGCAGCCAAGGACTAGCGGGAGCGTTAGATACGCAGTATTTT.

This sequence joins TRBV29-1 and TRBJ2-1; 7 bases agree with TRBD2. The ends lost 8 bases at V and 8 bases at J; junction bases unmatched: 9. CDR3 size: 12 residues. Germline values: CDR1 SQVTM, CDR2 ANQGSEA. CDR3 DNA: TGCAGCTCGACCCGGGGGGTCTATGAGCAGTTCTTC. Translation: CSSTRGVYEQFF.

There are a few counts of this clonotype. This chain connects TRBV5-1 to TRBJ2-1; possibly TRBD1 or TRBD2 for D (5 bases each). Germline CDR1 and CDR2: SGHRS and YFSETQ. Deletions cut 4 bases from V and 5 bases from J, with 13 bases between. This CDR3 is 14 amino acids long. The DNA of the CDR3 is TGCGCCAGCAGCACGATGAGGGGTAACAATGAGCAGTTCTTC. Its translation: CASSTMRGNNEQFF.

The chain recombines TRBV6-1 with TRBJ1-5; D ambiguous. The germline V gene encodes CDR1 MNHNS and CDR2 SASEGT. The CDR3 extends over 14 amino acids. V was pared by 1 base and J by 9 bases, with 13 bases between. The CDR3 sequence: CASSEVGVGRPQHF. The CDR3 DNA sequence: TGTGCCAGCAGTGAAGTGGGTGTGGGTCGGCCCCAGCATTTT.

The rearrangement links TRBV5-6 to TRBJ2-3; TRBD2 aligns across 10 bases. The CDR3 runs 15 residues. Germline CDR1 SGHDT, CDR2 YYEEEE. The V gene end was trimmed by 7 bases and the J gene end by 5 bases; junction bases not matched to a gene: 10. The CDR3 nucleotides are TGTGCCAGCGAGGCACTAGCGGGGACCGTAGATACGCAGTATTTT. Amino acid sequence: CASEALAGTVDTQYF.

This clonotype appeared a few times. The chain is built from TRBV10-3 and TRBJ2-7; D might be TRBD1 or TRBD2, each matching 6 bases. CDR1 is ENHRY and CDR2 is SYGVKD in the germline V gene. CDR3 length equals 15 residues. V gave up 2 bases and J gave up 3 bases, with 14 bases separating them. CDR3 nucleotide sequence: TGTGCCATCAGTGAGAGATTAGGGGGGATCTACGAGCAGTACTTC. Its translation is CAISERLGGIYEQYF.